The entry that follows covers one T cell receptor beta chain sequence. Its antigen is still unknown. The treatment here: some 20 received Ad26.COV2.S at low or high dose, single or two shots; about 5 received placebo; per-sample allocation not given. It was on day 63 after the first vaccine or placebo injection that samples were taken. An 18-55-year-old adult in Boston served as donor. The data were produced by immunoSEQ multiplex PCR, yet TCRdb's version contains in-frame clones alone and is incomplete. The data hold hundreds of thousands of clones, with about 92% observed a single time. The source of the sample is a study of Ad26.COV2.S vaccination and SARS-CoV-2 variants. Findings of the study overall: Responses of T cells in total may have been underestimated by the TCR breadth and depth analyses. With respect to non-spike TCR breadth, vaccine and placebo recipients were similar.

Between the trimmed V and J ends, which lost 5 bases and 7 bases, there was a span of 14 bases. The CDR3 is made up of 12 amino acids. Germline CDR1 is GTSNPN and CDR2 is SVGIG (reference sequence). This clonotype was obtained from a person between 18 and 59 years old who received the Ad26.COV2.S COVID-19 vaccine or a placebo. The chain combines TRBV30 with TRBJ1-1; D perhaps matches TRBD1 (6 bases). Sequencing used peripheral blood, obtained in a trial of Ad26.COV2.S vaccine versus placebo. Here the CDR3 DNA reads TGTGCCTGGGACCACGGACAGAATGAAGCTTTCTTT. As protein: CAWDHGQNEAFF.